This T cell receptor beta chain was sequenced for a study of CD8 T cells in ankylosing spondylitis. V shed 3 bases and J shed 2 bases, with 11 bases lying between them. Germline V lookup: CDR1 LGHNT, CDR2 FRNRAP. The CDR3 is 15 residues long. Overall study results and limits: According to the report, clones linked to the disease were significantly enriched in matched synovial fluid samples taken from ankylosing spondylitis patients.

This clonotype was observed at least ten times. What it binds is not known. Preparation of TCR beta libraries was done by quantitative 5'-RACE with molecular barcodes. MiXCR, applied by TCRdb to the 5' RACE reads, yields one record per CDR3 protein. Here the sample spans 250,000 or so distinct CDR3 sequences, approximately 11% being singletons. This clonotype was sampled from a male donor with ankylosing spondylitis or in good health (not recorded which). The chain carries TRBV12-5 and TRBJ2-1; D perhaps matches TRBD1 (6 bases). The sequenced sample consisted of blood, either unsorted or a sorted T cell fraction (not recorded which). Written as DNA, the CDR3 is TGTGCTAGTGGTTTAGGGCAGGGGACCTACAATGAGCAGTTCTTC. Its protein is CASGLGQGTYNEQFF.